This TCR beta chain was identified in a study of blood T cell repertoires in COVID-19. Study as a whole: Sites in the United States, Italy and Spain provided acute and convalescent COVID-19 samples. In each case, the material was cDNA or gDNA derived from T cells, B-cell-depleted T cells, or PBMCs.

Authors' data handling: Reference gene primer amplification gave nucleated cell count estimates. Repertoires were generated with immunoSEQ multiplex PCR, while TCRdb's copy carries only in-frame clones and drops some. D and trimming were read from the DNA, whereas the V and J calls and clone size are those reported in that table. This sample has about 230,000 clones, with approximately 87% found just once. Sequencing was done on a sample of peripheral blood. This clonotype was obtained from an older woman with active or convalescent COVID-19.

CDR3 bases: TGTGCCAGCACCCCCACCCTGGCAATACAGCCCCAGCATTTT. Translation: CASTPTLAIQPQHF. V and J are TRBV6-5 and TRBJ1-5; no clear D gene. The CDR3 covers 14 residues. V was pared by 7 bases and J by 7 bases, with 17 bases between. Germline V gene lookup returns CDR1 MNHEY and CDR2 SVGAGI.